This T cell receptor (beta chain) was captured by sequencing in a study of blood T cell repertoires in COVID-19. Overall study context: The origin of the acute and convalescent COVID-19 samples was the United States, Italy and Spain. The cDNA or gDNA used as material had been derived from T cells, B-cell-depleted T cells, or PBMCs.

Original handling: By means of reference gene primer amplification, nucleated cell counts were estimated. Here immunoSEQ multiplex PCR was the method, and the copy in TCRdb shows in-frame clones only, minus some. The V and J calls and clone size come from that table; D and trimming were worked out from the DNA. The data hold roughly 97,000 clones, with approximately 80% observed a single time. The CDR3 is 14 residues long. Germline V lookup: CDR1 SQVTM, CDR2 ANQGSEA. V gave up 3 bases and J gave up 3 bases, with 14 bases separating them. The source is a man in his 70s with acute or convalescent COVID-19. This chain joins TRBV29-1 and TRBJ1-2; possible D gene TRBD1, 5 bases. Input material: peripheral blood. Here the CDR3 reads CSVDERRDHYGYTF. The DNA of the CDR3 is TGCAGCGTTGATGAGAGGCGGGACCACTATGGCTACACCTTC.